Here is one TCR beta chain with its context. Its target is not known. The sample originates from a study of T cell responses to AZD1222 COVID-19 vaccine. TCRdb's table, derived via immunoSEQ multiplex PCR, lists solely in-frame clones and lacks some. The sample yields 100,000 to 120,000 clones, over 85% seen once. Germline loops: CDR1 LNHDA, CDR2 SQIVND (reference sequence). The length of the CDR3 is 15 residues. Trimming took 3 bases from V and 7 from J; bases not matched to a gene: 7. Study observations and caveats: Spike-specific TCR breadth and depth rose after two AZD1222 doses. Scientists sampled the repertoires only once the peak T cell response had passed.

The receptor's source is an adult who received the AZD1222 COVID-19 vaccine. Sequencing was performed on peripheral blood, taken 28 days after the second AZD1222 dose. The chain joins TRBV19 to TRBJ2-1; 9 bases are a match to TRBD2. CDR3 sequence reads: CASSMMAGGQNEQFF. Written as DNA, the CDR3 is TGTGCCAGTAGTATGATGGCGGGGGGGCAGAATGAGCAGTTCTTC.